The 21 T cell receptor beta chains listed next were all sequenced from one sample in a study of tumor and adjacent non-tumor tissue in lung cancer. The template was RNA from unsorted bulk tissue. Distant lung tissue was collected more than 3 cm away from the tumor edge. The library came from three nested PCR rounds adapted from ARM-PCR protocols. TCRdb fed the multiplex PCR reads into MiXCR, producing one record per CDR3 protein. The sample has around 74,000 distinct CDR3 sequences; around 70% are singletons. The sample was distant non-tumor lung tissue. These receptors came from a woman between 50 and 59 years old with non-small cell lung cancer.

A note on this clonotype: Relative to the germline gene, one junction end is altered; a read error may explain this. The chain links TRBV24-1 to TRBJ2-3; perhaps TRBD2 as D (6 bases). The germline V gene encodes CDR1 KGHDR and CDR2 SFDVKD. CDR3 length equals 17 residues. This CDR3 reads CVTSDSQGAGFTDTQYF. CDR3 DNA: TGTGTCACCAGTGATTCCCAAGGCGCGGGATTCACAGATACGCAGTATTTT.

This clonotype has just a few counts. The CDR3 does not end in the conserved phenylalanine or tryptophan, so this is likely a read error. J is TRBJ1-6 and V is TRBV6-6; TRBD1 might be the D (6 bases). Between the trimmed V and J ends, which lost 6 bases and 13 bases, there was a span of 13 bases. Germline CDR1 is MNHNY and CDR2 is SVGAGI (reference sequence). This CDR3 has 12 amino acids. CDR3 nucleotide sequence: TGTGCCAGCAGGCCTGAAGGGGGGCCCCTCCACTCT. Protein: CASRPEGGPLHS.

Note on this clonotype: The conserved phenylalanine or tryptophan is not found at the CDR3 terminus, so this likely reflects a read error. The chain couples TRBV11-1 to TRBJ2-3, with D hard to call. CDR3 length equals 14 residues. Germline CDR1 and CDR2: SGHAT and FQDESV (reference sequence). CDR3 amino acids: CARSSATGTDTQYY. The DNA for the CDR3 is TGTGCCAGGAGCTCAGCGACCGGGACAGATACGCAGTATTAT.

Comments on this clonotype: A single base separates this from a much larger clone, so it may be a read error. The chain has TRBV12-3 or TRBV12-4 and TRBJ2-7; 7 bases match TRBD1. This CDR3 is built from 14 residues. Trimming at V came to 7 bases and at J to 12 bases, leaving 18 bases not matched to a gene. This CDR3 is CASILQGNTGLWYF. Written as DNA, the CDR3 is TGTGCCAGCATCTTACAGGGGAACACGGGATTGTGGTACTTC.

Remarks on this clonotype: This is likely a read error, given that the CDR3 carries no conserved phenylalanine or tryptophan at its end. The V and J genes are TRBV6-1 and TRBJ2-7, with a possible D match to TRBD1 (5 bases). Per the germline V gene, CDR1 is MNHNS and CDR2 is SASEGT. This CDR3 comprises 13 residues. The ends were cut back, 0 bases at V and 7 bases at J, with 10 bases in the middle. The CDR3 region is CASSEAGVGEQYI. The CDR3 DNA follows: TGTGCCAGCAGTGAAGCAGGGGTGGGGGAGCAGTACATC.

Points on this clonotype: The junction and the germline gene differ at one end; a read error may be behind it. The chain joins TRBV6-2 or TRBV6-3 to TRBJ1-1; D is uncertain. Germline loops: CDR1 MNHEY, CDR2 SVGEGT. CDR3 length equals 13 residues. The CDR3, as DNA: TGTGCCAGCAGATCCGACACGAATACTGAAGCTTCCTTT. Translating it yields CASRSDTNTEASF.

At least ten counts were recorded for this clonotype. As DNA, the CDR3 is TGTGCCAGCAGTGAAGAAGCGGGAGGGCCAGATACGCAGTATTTT. Translation gives CASSEEAGGPDTQYF. The chain joins TRBV6-1 to TRBJ2-3, with 10 bases lining up with TRBD2. This CDR3 comprises 15 residues. Germline CDR1 reads MNHNS; CDR2 reads SASEGT. The trim removed 1 base at V and 4 bases at J, leaving 2 bases unmatched.

This clonotype showed up just once. A single base separates this from a much larger clone, so it may be a read error. The chain joins TRBV7-9 to TRBJ2-5; possible D gene TRBD2, 5 bases. The CDR3 is made up of 16 amino acids. Trimming took 1 base from V and 4 from J, leaving 16 bases between them. Germline V gene sequence: CDR1 SEHNR, CDR2 FQNEAQ (reference sequence). The CDR3 coding sequence is TGTGCCAGCAGCTTAGTTATAGTCGGGATCCCAGAGACCCAGTACTTC. Protein: CASSLVIVGIPETQYF.

This clonotype was observed many times. The genes are TRBV20-1 and TRBJ2-1, with 10 bases matching TRBD2. In germline, CDR1 is DFQATT, CDR2 SNEGSKA (reference sequence). J lost 7 bases, V lost 0 bases, and 6 bases had no gene match. The length of the CDR3 is 15 residues. This chain's CDR3 is CSARDWSGRGNEQFF. The CDR3 DNA follows: TGCAGTGCTAGAGATTGGAGCGGGAGGGGTAATGAGCAGTTCTTC.

Notes on this clonotype: Given the absence of the conserved phenylalanine or tryptophan at the CDR3 end, a read error is likely. This chain uses TRBV29-1 with TRBJ2-7, with D possibly TRBD2 on 5 matching bases. This CDR3 spans 13 amino acids. The germline V gene encodes CDR1 SQVTM and CDR2 ANQGSEA. CDR3 sequence (DNA): TGCAGCGTTTCCAGTACGGGGTCCTGCGAGCAGTACCTC. Its protein is CSVSSTGSCEQYL.

The gene calls are TRBV28 and TRBJ2-1, with D unclear. Germline V lookup: CDR1 MDHEN, CDR2 SYDVKM. Trimming shortened V by 5 bases and J by 3 bases, and 11 bases separated the two germline ends. This CDR3 is 14 amino acids long. CDR3 loop: CASSRVALYNEQFF. The CDR3 nucleotides read TGTGCCAGCAGTAGAGTGGCCCTCTACAATGAGCAGTTCTTC.

On this clonotype itself: At one of its ends the junction is not consistent with the germline gene, which may arise from a read error. The V gene is TRBV11-2, the J gene TRBJ2-7; 9 positions match TRBD1. Germline CDR1 reads SGHAT; CDR2 reads FQNNGV. The CDR3 extends over 14 amino acids. The CDR3: CASSGTGGSYEQYF. The CDR3 nucleotides read TGTGCCAGCAGCGGTACAGGGGGCTCCTACGAGCAATACTTC.

As concerns this clonotype: One end of the junction fails to match germline, which may point to a read error. The chain combines TRBV28 with TRBJ1-2; no definite D call. Germline lookup yields CDR1 MDHEN and CDR2 SYDVKM. This CDR3 is built from 14 residues. CDR3 protein: CASKAGELGYGYTF. The CDR3 DNA reads as TGTGCGAGCAAGGCCGGGGAACTTGGGTATGGCTACACCTTC.

A remark on this clonotype: Without the conserved terminal phenylalanine or tryptophan, this CDR3 likely stems from a read error. V is TRBV4-1 and J is TRBJ1-1, with TRBD1 as a possible D gene (5 bases). The CDR3 runs to 16 residues. Germline CDR1 reads MGHRA; CDR2 reads YSYEKL. CDR3 sequence (DNA): TGCGCCAACAGCCAAGATCGTTACAGGACGAACACTGAAGCTTTCTTA. Its protein product is CANSQDRYRTNTEAFL.

The V and J genes are TRBV6-2 or TRBV6-3 and TRBJ1-1; TRBD1 matches at 8 bases. This CDR3 spans 15 amino acids. Germline assignment: CDR1 MNHEY and CDR2 SVGEGT. The J segment lost 13 bases and the V segment lost 5 bases, leaving 18 bases of the junction unmatched. The CDR3 coding sequence is TGTGCCAGCAGTGGTGACAGGGGCGGGTACACCGAGGTTTTCTTT. Translating gives CASSGDRGGYTEVFF.

On this clonotype itself: One end of the junction fails to match germline, which may point to a read error. CDR3 amino acids: CASSSRLDFAGELFF. The CDR3 DNA sequence: TGTGCCAGTAGCTCTCGTCTGGATTTTGCCGGGGAGCTGTTTTTT. The V gene is TRBV11-2, the J gene TRBJ2-2; D ambiguous. Germline V lookup: CDR1 SGHAT, CDR2 FQNNGV. The CDR3 is 15 residues long.

A word on this clonotype: The missing conserved phenylalanine or tryptophan at the end of this CDR3 makes a read error likely. The chain recombines TRBV2 with TRBJ2-2, with D maybe TRBD2 (5 bases). Germline V gene sequence: CDR1 SNHLY, CDR2 FYNNEI. There are 17 residues in the CDR3. V was clipped by 4 bases and J by 5 bases, with 20 bases between them. CDR3 nucleotide sequence: TGTGCCAGCAGTGTGGGGTCGGACGGGCGCGGGACCGGGGAGCTGTTTGTT. Translation: CASSVGSDGRGTGELFV.

This clonotype was counted only a few times. Possible read error: a much larger clone is one base away. The J gene is TRBJ1-1, the V gene TRBV6-6; tentatively, D is TRBD1 (6 bases). The germline V gene has CDR1 MNHNY and CDR2 SVGAGI (reference sequence). This CDR3 is built from 14 residues. CDR3 sequence: CASGAGQKFTGAFF. CDR3 nucleotide sequence: TGTGCCAGCGGGGCCGGACAGAAATTCACTGGAGCTTTCTTT.

To note about this clonotype: This could be a read error, since a much larger clone is one nucleotide away. The chain recombines TRBV12-3 or TRBV12-4 with TRBJ1-1, with D uncertain. The CDR3 loop spans 14 amino acids. V was clipped by 3 bases and J by 0 bases, with 8 bases between them. The CDR3: CASSFLAMNTEAFF. CDR3 in DNA: TGTGCCAGCAGTTTTTTAGCTATGAACACTGAAGCTTTCTTT.

A note on this clonotype: This may be a read error, as it is one base from a much larger clone. The rearrangement links TRBV4-2 to TRBJ1-1, with D hard to call. CDR1 is LGHNA, CDR2 YNFKEQ, per germline. The CDR3 consists of 16 residues. CDR3 DNA sequence: TGTGCCAGCAGCCAAGATAGTGCGACTTCGAACACTGAAGCTCTCTTT. Translation gives CASSQDSATSNTEALF.

As to this clonotype: Given a much more abundant clone one base away, this may be a read error. The chain joins TRBV6-2 or TRBV6-3 to TRBJ1-1; D is perhaps TRBD1 (5 bases). Germline V lookup: CDR1 MNHEY, CDR2 SVGEGT. The CDR3 sequence is 17 residues long. CDR3 bases: TGTGCCAGCAGTGTAGTTGGCAGGGAAGGGAGAAAGACTGGAGCTTTCTTT. This codes for CASSVVGREGRKTGAFF.